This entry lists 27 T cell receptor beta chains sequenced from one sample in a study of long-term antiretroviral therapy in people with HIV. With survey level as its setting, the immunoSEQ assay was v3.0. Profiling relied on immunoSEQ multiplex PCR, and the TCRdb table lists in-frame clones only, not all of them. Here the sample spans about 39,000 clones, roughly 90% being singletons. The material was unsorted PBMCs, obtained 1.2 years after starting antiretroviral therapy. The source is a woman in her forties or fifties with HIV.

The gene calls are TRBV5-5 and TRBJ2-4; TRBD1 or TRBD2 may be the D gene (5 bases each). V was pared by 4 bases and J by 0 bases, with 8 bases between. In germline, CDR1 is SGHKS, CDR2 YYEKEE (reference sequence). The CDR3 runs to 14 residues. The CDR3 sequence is CASSRDLAKNIQYF. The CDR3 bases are TGTGCCAGCAGCCGGGACCTAGCCAAAAACATTCAGTACTTC. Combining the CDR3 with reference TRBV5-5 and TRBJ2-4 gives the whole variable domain DAGVTQSPTHLIKTRGQQVTLRCSPISGHKSVSWYQQVLGQGPQFIFQYYEKEERGRGNFPDRFSARQFPNYSSELNVNALLLGDSALYLCASSRDLAKNIQYFGAGTRLSVL.

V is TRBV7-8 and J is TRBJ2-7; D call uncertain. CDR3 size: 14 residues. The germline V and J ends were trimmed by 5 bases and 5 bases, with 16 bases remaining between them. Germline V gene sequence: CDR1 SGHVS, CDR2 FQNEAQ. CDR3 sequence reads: CASSPQTRSDEQYF. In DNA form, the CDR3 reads TGTGCCAGCAGCCCACAGACCCGCTCGGACGAGCAGTACTTC.

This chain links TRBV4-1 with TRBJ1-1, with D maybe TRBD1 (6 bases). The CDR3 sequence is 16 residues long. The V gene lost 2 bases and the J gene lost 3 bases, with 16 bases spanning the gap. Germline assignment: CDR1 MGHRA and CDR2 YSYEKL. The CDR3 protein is CASSQPRAGGHTEAFF. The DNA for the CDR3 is TGCGCCAGCAGCCAACCCCGAGCGGGGGGCCACACTGAAGCTTTCTTT.

Written as DNA, the CDR3 is TGCAGCGTTCATTCGGGACTAGCATCCACCGGGGAGCTGTTTTTT. Its protein is CSVHSGLASTGELFF. The chain carries TRBV29-1 and TRBJ2-2; 9 nucleotides match TRBD2. V dropped 5 bases and J dropped 4; count of bases not matched to a gene: 8. Germline CDR1 and CDR2: SQVTM and ANQGSEA. The CDR3 extends over 15 amino acids.

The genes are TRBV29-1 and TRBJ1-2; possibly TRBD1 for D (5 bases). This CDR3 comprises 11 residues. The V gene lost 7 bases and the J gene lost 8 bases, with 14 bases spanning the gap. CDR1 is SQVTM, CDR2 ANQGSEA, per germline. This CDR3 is CSAGAGHGYTF. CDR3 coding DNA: TGCAGCGCCGGAGCAGGGCACGGCTACACCTTC.

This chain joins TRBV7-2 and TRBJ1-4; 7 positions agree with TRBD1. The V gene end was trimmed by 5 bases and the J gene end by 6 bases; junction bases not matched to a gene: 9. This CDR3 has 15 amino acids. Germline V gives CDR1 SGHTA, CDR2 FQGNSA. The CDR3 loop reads CASSPQTGLDEKLFF. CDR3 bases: TGTGCCAGCAGCCCCCAGACAGGGTTGGATGAAAAACTGTTTTTT.

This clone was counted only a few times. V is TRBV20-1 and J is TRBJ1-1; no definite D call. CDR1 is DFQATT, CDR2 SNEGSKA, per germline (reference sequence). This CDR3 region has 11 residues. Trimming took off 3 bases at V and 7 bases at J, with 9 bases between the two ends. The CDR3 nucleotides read TGCAGTGCTAGTCTGTCCCATGAAGCTTTCTTT. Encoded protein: CSASLSHEAFF.

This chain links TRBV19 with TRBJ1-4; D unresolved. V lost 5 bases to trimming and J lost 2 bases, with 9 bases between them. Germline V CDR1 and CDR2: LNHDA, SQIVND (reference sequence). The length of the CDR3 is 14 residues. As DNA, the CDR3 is TGTGCCAGTAGTGTAGGTAGGACTAATGAAAAACTGTTTTTT. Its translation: CASSVGRTNEKLFF.

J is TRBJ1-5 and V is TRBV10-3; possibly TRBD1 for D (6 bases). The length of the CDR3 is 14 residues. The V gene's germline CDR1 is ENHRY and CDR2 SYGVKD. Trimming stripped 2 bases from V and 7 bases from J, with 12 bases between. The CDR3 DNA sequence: TGTGCCATCAGTGAGATTGACAGGAGGCAGCCCCAGCATTTT. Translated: CAISEIDRRQPQHF.

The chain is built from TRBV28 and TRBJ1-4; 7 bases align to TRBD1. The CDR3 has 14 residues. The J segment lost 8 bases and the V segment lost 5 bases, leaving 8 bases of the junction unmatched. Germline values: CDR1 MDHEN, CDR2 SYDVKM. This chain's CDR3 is CASSTQGIGEKLFF. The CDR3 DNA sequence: TGTGCCAGCAGTACACAGGGGATAGGAGAAAAACTGTTTTTT.

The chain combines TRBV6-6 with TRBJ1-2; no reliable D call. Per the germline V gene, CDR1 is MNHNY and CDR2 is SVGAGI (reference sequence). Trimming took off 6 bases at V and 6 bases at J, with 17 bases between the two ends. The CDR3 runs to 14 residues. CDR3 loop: CASSRDASWDGYTF. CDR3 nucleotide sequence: TGTGCCAGCAGCCGCGACGCCTCTTGGGATGGCTACACCTTC.

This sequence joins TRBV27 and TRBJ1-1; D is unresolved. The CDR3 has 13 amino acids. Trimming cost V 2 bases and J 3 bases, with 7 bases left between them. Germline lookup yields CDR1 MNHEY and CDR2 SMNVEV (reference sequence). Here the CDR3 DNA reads TGTGCCAGCAGTTTAAGCCCGCACACTGAAGCTTTCTTT. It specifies CASSLSPHTEAFF.

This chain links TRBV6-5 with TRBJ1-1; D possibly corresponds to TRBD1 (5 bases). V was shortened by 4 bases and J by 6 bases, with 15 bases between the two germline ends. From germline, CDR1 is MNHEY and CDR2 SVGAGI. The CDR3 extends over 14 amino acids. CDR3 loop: CASSSGRISPEAFF. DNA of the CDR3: TGTGCCAGCAGTTCGGGACGGATCTCTCCTGAAGCTTTCTTT.

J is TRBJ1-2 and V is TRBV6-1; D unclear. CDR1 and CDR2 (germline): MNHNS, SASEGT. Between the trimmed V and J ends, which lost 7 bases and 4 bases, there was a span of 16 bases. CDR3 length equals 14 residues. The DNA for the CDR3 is TGTGCCAGCATCATTCCCGCAGGTTCCTATGGCTACACCTTC. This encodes CASIIPAGSYGYTF.

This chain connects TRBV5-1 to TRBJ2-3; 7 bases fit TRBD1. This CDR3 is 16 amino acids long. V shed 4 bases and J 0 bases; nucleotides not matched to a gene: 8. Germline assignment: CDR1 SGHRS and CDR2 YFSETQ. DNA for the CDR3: TGCGCCAGCAGCGCCCGGGACAGCCCTAGCACAGATACGCAGTATTTT. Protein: CASSARDSPSTDTQYF. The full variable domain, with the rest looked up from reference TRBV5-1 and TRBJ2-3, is KAGVTQTPRYLIKTRGQQVTLSCSPISGHRSVSWYQQTPGQGLQFLFEYFSETQRNKGNFPGRFSGRQFSNSRSEMNVSTLELGDSALYLCASSARDSPSTDTQYFGPGTRLTVL.

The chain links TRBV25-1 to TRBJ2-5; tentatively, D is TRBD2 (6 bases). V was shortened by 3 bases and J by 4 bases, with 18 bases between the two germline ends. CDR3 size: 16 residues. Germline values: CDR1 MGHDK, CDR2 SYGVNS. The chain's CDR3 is CASSDAGSLGLETQYF. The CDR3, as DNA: TGTGCCAGCAGTGATGCGGGGAGTTTAGGTTTAGAGACCCAGTACTTC.

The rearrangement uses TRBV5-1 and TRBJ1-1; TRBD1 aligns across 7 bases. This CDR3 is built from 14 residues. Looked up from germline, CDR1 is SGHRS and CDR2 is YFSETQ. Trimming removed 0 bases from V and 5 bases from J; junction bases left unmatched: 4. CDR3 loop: CASSLGAGGTEAFF. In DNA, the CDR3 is TGCGCCAGCAGCTTGGGGGCAGGGGGAACTGAAGCTTTCTTT.

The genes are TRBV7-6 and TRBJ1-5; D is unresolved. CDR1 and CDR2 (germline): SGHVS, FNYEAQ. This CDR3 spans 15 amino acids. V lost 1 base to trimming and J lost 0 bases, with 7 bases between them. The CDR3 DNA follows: TGTGCCAGCAGCTTAGGGGGTTATAGCAATCAGCCCCAGCATTTT. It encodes CASSLGGYSNQPQHF.

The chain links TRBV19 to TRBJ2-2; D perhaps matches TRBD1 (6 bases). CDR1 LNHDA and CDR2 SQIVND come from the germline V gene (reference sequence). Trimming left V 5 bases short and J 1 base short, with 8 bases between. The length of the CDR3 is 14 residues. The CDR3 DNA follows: TGTGCCAGTAGTGTACAGGGGAACACCGGGGAGCTGTTTTTT. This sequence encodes CASSVQGNTGELFF.

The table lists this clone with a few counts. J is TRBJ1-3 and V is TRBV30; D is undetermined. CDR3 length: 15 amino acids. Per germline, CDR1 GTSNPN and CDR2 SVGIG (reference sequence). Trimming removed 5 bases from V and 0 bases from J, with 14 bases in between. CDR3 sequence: CAWSTRRLSGNTIYF. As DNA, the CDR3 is TGTGCCTGGTCAACACGGAGACTCTCTGGAAACACCATATATTTT.

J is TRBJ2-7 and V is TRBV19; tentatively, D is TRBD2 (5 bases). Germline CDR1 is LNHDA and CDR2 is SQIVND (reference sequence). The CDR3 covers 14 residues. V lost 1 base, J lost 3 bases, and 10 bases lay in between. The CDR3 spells CASSIVPGSYEQYF. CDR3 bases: TGTGCCAGTAGTATAGTTCCGGGGAGCTACGAGCAGTACTTC.

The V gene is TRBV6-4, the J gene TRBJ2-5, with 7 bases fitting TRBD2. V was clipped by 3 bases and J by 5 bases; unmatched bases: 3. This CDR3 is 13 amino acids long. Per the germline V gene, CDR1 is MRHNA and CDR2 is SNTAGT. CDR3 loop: CASSEGRGETQYF. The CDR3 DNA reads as TGTGCCAGCAGTGAAGGGAGGGGTGAGACCCAGTACTTC.

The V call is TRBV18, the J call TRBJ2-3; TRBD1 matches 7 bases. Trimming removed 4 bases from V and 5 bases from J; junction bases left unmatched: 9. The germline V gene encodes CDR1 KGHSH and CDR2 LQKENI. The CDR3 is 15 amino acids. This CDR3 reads CASSRDREWGDTQYF. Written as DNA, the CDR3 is TGTGCCAGCTCACGCGACAGGGAGTGGGGAGATACGCAGTATTTT.

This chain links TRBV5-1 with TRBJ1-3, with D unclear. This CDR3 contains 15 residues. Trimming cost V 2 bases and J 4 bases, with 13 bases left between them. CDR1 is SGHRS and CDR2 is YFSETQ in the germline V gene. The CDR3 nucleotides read TGCGCCAGCAGCTTTCGACCAGGCGACGGAAACACCATATATTTT. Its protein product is CASSFRPGDGNTIYF.

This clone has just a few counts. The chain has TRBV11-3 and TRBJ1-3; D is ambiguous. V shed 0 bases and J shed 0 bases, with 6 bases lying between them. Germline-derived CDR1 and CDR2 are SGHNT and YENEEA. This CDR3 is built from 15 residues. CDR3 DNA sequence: TGTGCCAGCAGCTTAGAAGGGTCCTCTGGAAACACCATATATTTT. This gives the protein CASSLEGSSGNTIYF.

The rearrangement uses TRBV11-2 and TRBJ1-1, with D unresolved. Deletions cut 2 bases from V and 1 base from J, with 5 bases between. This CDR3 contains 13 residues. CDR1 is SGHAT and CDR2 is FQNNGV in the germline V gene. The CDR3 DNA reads TGTGCCAGCAGCTTAAACCGGAACACTGAAGCTTTCTTT. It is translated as CASSLNRNTEAFF.

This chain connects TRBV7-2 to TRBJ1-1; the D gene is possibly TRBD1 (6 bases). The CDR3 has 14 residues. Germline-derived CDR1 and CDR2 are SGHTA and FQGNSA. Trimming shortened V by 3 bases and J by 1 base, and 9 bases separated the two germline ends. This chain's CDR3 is CASSLMTGNTEAFF. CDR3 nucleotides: TGTGCCAGCAGCTTGATGACAGGGAACACTGAAGCTTTCTTT.